These 25 T cell receptor beta chains originate from one sample sequenced in a study of monozygotic twins with inflammatory bowel disease. No DNA is given; TCRdb re-called the 5' RACE reads and lists each CDR3 protein once. The listing contains 80,000 or so distinct CDR3 sequences. Sequencing was performed on blood. These receptors were collected from a human donor with ulcerative colitis or Crohn's disease, or a healthy co-twin of an affected twin (not recorded which).

V gene TRBV4-1 combines with J gene TRBJ1-2; TCRdb designates TRBD1, a call that cannot be tested without DNA. Germline V CDR1 and CDR2: MGHRA, YSYEKL. The CDR3 consists of 15 residues. Here the CDR3 reads CASSQPAGVLYGYTF.

This CDR3 reads CASSQRLPAKGYETQYF. The chain employs TRBV3-1 and TRBJ2-5; TCRdb's D call of TRBD1 is untestable without DNA. Germline loops: CDR1 LGHDT, CDR2 YNNKEL (reference sequence). The CDR3 is 17 amino acids.

This rearrangement joins TRBV7-2 to TRBJ1-2. The V gene's germline CDR1 is SGHTA and CDR2 FQGNSA. This CDR3 comprises 15 residues. The CDR3 is CASILDWTANYGYTF.

V and J are TRBV10-3 and TRBJ2-2. From germline, CDR1 is ENHRY and CDR2 SYGVKD. The CDR3 has 16 amino acids. CDR3: CAISESDQKPTGELFF.

The gene calls are TRBV29-1 and TRBJ2-4; TCRdb gives TRBD1 as the D gene, but with no DNA this cannot be confirmed. The CDR3 runs 14 residues. Germline V lookup: CDR1 SQVTM, CDR2 ANQGSEA. This chain's CDR3 is CSVAVRSGGNIQYF.

V and J are TRBV3-1 and TRBJ1-6; TCRdb's D gene call, TRBD1, goes unchecked for lack of DNA. Germline V gene lookup returns CDR1 LGHDT and CDR2 YNNKEL (reference sequence). The CDR3 runs to 14 residues. The CDR3: CASATTDRGTPLHF.

J is TRBJ1-4 and V is TRBV5-1. Germline CDR1 and CDR2: SGHRS and YFSETQ. The CDR3 consists of 14 residues. CDR3 sequence reads: CASSSDGLGEKLFF.

The chain recombines TRBV7-8 with TRBJ1-4. The CDR3 has 15 amino acids. Germline-derived CDR1 and CDR2 are SGHVS and FQNEAQ. The CDR3 spells CASSLVRHTNEKLFF.

This chain connects TRBV4-2 to TRBJ2-3; lacking DNA, the TRBD2 call made by TCRdb goes unchecked. Germline CDR1 LGHNA, CDR2 YNFKEQ. This CDR3 region has 18 residues. CDR3 amino acids: CASESGTSGGRATDTQYF.

By frequency, this clonotype is medium-sized (0.01 to 0.1%). V and J are TRBV5-4 and TRBJ2-3. The CDR3 has 15 amino acids. Germline V gene data show CDR1 as SGHNT and CDR2 as YYREEE (reference sequence). CDR3 protein: CASSLVSSNTDTQYF.

This sequence joins TRBV4-2 and TRBJ1-4. This CDR3 spans 16 amino acids. CDR1 and CDR2 (germline): LGHNA, YNFKEQ. CDR3 region: CASSQDQEGPNEKLFF.

This chain links TRBV5-1 with TRBJ2-2. Germline-derived CDR1 and CDR2 are SGHRS and YFSETQ. CDR3 length: 13 amino acids. The CDR3 sequence is CASSFDPTGELFF.

V and J are TRBV20-1 and TRBJ2-3. Germline V gene sequence: CDR1 DFQATT, CDR2 SNEGSKA (reference sequence). The CDR3 sequence is 11 residues long. The CDR3 reads CSASPTDTQYF.

J is TRBJ1-1 and V is TRBV3-1; as DNA is missing, the TRBD1 call by TCRdb cannot be tested. Germline CDR1 LGHDT, CDR2 YNNKEL (reference sequence). The CDR3 consists of 15 residues. This chain's CDR3 is CASSHLVQGGTEAFF.

This rearrangement joins TRBV25-1 to TRBJ2-1; TCRdb gives TRBD2 as the D gene, but with no DNA this cannot be confirmed. CDR3 size: 15 residues. Germline values: CDR1 MGHDK, CDR2 SYGVNS. The CDR3 loop is CASSDDSGMVGEQFF.

The gene calls are TRBV5-1 and TRBJ1-2; there is no DNA to check the TCRdb D call of TRBD1. Looked up from germline, CDR1 is SGHRS and CDR2 is YFSETQ. The CDR3 is 14 amino acids. CDR3 in amino acids: CASSSGGATYGYTF.

The V gene is TRBV27, the J gene TRBJ1-6; TCRdb picks TRBD1, but there is no DNA to check that call. There are 14 residues in the CDR3. CDR1 MNHEY and CDR2 SMNVEV come from the germline V gene (reference sequence). The CDR3 sequence is CASHRGAGNSPLHF.

The V and J genes are TRBV19 and TRBJ1-2; the TCRdb call, TRBD1, lacks DNA for checking. The V gene's germline CDR1 is LNHDA and CDR2 SQIVND (reference sequence). CDR3 length: 16 residues. The CDR3 region is CASSIAHQGVNYGYTF.

J is TRBJ1-5 and V is TRBV2. The CDR3 loop spans 15 amino acids. The germline V gene has CDR1 SNHLY and CDR2 FYNNEI. The chain's CDR3 is CASSEARRRNQPQHF. Variable domain in full (rest from reference TRBV2 and TRBJ1-5): EPEVTQTPSHQVTQMGQEVILRCVPISNHLYFYWYRQILGQKVEFLVSFYNNEISEKSEIFDDQFSVERPDGSNFTLKIRSTKLEDSAMYFCASSEARRRNQPQHFGDGTRLSIL.

The chain carries TRBV5-1 and TRBJ1-2; TCRdb reports TRBD1, a call that lacks DNA to check it against. There are 17 residues in the CDR3. Looked up from germline, CDR1 is SGHRS and CDR2 is YFSETQ. This CDR3 is CASSLRPVGGLNYGYTF.

The gene calls are TRBV2 and TRBJ1-2. This CDR3 spans 12 amino acids. CDR1 and CDR2 from the germline V gene are SNHLY and FYNNEI. This chain's CDR3 is CASSGTVYGYTF.

The chain joins TRBV5-1 to TRBJ1-1; TCRdb picks TRBD1, but there is no DNA to check that call. Germline V lookup: CDR1 SGHRS, CDR2 YFSETQ. The CDR3 spans 17 residues. The CDR3 reads CASSPDPGAGRRLEAFF.

The chain couples TRBV7-9 to TRBJ2-2; TCRdb reports TRBD2, a call that lacks DNA to check it against. Germline V gene data show CDR1 as SEHNR and CDR2 as FQNEAQ (reference sequence). The CDR3 extends over 15 amino acids. The CDR3 spells CASSHRGGNTGELFF.

CDR3 amino acids: CASSRPPGTSVRNEQFF. The chain employs TRBV4-2 and TRBJ2-1; TCRdb names TRBD2, which stays unverified in the absence of DNA. Germline loops: CDR1 LGHNA, CDR2 YNFKEQ. This CDR3 region has 17 residues.

The gene calls are TRBV10-3 and TRBJ2-1; as DNA is missing, the TRBD1 call by TCRdb cannot be tested. The germline V gene encodes CDR1 ENHRY and CDR2 SYGVKD. The CDR3 runs to 16 residues. CDR3 sequence: CAISQEGGGAPGEQFF.